This TCR beta chain emerged from a study of T cells in pancreatic ductal adenocarcinoma. Points from the study as a whole: Results skew toward the minority of patients with early-stage disease. Blood clonality (roughly 0.07) did not differ significantly from tumor (roughly 0.1).

This clone was seen a handful of times. Its antigen is not identified. No neoadjuvant therapy was given to the selected pancreatic ductal adenocarcinoma patients before their surgery. Method: immunoSEQ multiplex PCR; TCRdb's copy keeps in-frame clones and lacks some. The data contain roughly 100,000 clones, about 95% of them seen just once; the ten biggest clones take up under 3.5%. Germline assignment: CDR1 SGHNT and CDR2 YYREEE (reference sequence). This CDR3 comprises 16 residues. V dropped 1 base and J dropped 4 bases, with 17 bases sitting between them. The specimen was PBMCs. The receptor's source is a human donor with pancreatic ductal adenocarcinoma. V and J are TRBV5-4 and TRBJ1-2; no definite D call. The CDR3: CASSLWVTRTSYGYTF. The DNA for the CDR3 is TGTGCCAGCAGCTTGTGGGTGACACGCACCAGCTATGGCTACACCTTC.